This TCR beta chain came from a study of somatic mutations in cytotoxic T cells in rheumatoid arthritis. Only in-frame clones appear in the TCRdb table, and some are missing; sequencing was by immunoSEQ multiplex PCR. The sample yields roughly 13,000 clones, 82% seen once. A note on this clone: Its antigen is still unknown.

V was cut by 0 bases and J by 2 bases, with 11 bases left in between. The CDR3 is made up of 15 amino acids. Germline V gene sequence: CDR1 SGHRS, CDR2 YFSETQ. Findings of the study overall: Patients with a largest CD8+ clone exceeding 20% of CD8+ cells numbered 8 of 65.

Input material: CD8+ T cells sorted from blood. The chain recombines TRBV5-1 with TRBJ1-1; the D is unclear. The sequence came from an adult with rheumatoid arthritis. The CDR3 spells CASSLGGGDNTEAFF. Here the CDR3 DNA reads TGCGCCAGCAGCTTGGGGGGAGGTGATAACACTGAAGCTTTCTTT.